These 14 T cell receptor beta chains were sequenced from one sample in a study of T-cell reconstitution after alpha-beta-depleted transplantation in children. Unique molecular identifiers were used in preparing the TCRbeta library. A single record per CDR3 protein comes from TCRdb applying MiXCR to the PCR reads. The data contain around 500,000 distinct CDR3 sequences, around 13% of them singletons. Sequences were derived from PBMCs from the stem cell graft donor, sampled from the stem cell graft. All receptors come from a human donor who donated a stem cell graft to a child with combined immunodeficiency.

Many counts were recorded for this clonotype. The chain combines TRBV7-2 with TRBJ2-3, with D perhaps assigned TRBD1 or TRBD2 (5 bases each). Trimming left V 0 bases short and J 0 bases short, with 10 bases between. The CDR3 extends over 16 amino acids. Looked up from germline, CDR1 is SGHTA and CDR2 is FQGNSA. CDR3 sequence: CASSLASGGSTDTQYF. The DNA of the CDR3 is TGTGCCAGCAGCTTAGCAAGTGGGGGAAGCACAGATACGCAGTATTTT.

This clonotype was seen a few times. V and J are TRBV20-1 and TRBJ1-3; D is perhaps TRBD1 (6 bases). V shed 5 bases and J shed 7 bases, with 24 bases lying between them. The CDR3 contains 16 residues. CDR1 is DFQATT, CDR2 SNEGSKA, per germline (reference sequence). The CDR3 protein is CSASRTAVHLGNTIYF. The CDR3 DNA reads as TGCAGTGCTTCGAGGACAGCGGTCCATCTGGGGAACACCATATATTTT.

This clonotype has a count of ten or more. The chain's CDR3 is CASSHGDRVINEQFF. CDR3 nucleotide sequence: TGTGCCAGCAGCCACGGGGACAGGGTCATAAATGAGCAGTTCTTC. The gene calls are TRBV6-1 and TRBJ2-1; 9 nucleotides match TRBD1. Germline V gene data show CDR1 as MNHNS and CDR2 as SASEGT. This CDR3 has 15 residues. Unmatched junction bases numbered 10, after V lost 6 bases and J lost 7 bases.

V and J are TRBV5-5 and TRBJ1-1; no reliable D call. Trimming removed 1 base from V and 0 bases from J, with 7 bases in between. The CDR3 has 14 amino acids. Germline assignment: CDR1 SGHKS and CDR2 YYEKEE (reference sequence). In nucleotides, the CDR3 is TGTGCCAGCAGCTTGACCCTCATGAACACTGAAGCTTTCTTT. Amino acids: CASSLTLMNTEAFF.

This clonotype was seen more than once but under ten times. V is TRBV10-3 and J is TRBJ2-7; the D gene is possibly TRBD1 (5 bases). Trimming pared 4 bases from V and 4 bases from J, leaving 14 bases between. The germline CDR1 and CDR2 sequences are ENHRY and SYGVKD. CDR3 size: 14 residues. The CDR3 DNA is TGTGCCATCAGTGTCGTTCCAGACAGTTACGAGCAGTACTTC. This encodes CAISVVPDSYEQYF.

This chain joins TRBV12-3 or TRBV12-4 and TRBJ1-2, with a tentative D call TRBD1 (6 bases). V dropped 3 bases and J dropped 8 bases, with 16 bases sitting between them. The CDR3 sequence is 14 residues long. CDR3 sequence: CASSLRTGIEGYTF. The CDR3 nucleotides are TGTGCCAGCAGTTTGCGAACAGGGATTGAGGGCTACACCTTC.

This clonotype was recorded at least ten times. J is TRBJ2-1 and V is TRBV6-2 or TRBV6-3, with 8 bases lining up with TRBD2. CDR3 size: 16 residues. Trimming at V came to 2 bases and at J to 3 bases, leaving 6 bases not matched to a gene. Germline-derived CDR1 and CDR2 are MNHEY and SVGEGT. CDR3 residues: CASSYALAGGYNEQFF. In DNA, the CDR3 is TGTGCCAGCAGTTACGCCCTCGCGGGAGGCTACAATGAGCAGTTCTTC.

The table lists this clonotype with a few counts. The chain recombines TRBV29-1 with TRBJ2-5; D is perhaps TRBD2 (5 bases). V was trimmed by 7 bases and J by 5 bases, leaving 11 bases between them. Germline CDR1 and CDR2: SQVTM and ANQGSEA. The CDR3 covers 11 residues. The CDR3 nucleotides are TGCAGCGCCGGGGTTGGGGAGACCCAGTACTTC. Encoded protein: CSAGVGETQYF.

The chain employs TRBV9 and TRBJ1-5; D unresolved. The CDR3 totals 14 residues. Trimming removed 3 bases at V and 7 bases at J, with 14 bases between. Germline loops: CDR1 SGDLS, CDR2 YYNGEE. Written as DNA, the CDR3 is TGTGCCAGCAGCGCTTACCCCGGCGGGCAGCCCCAGCATTTT. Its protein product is CASSAYPGGQPQHF.

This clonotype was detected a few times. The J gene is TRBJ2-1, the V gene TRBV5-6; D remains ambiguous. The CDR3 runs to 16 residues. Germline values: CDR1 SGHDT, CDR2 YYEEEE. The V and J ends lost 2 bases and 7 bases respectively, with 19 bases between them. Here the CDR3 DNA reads TGTGCCAGCAGCTTTTTACCCCAGCTAACGCGGAATGAGCAGTTCTTC. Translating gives CASSFLPQLTRNEQFF.

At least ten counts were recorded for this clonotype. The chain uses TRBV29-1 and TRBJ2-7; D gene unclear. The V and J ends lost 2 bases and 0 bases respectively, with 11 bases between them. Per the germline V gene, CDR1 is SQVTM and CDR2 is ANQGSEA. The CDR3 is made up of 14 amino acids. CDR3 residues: CSVESLGHSYEQYF. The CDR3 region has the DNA TGCAGCGTTGAAAGCCTAGGGCACTCCTACGAGCAGTACTTC.

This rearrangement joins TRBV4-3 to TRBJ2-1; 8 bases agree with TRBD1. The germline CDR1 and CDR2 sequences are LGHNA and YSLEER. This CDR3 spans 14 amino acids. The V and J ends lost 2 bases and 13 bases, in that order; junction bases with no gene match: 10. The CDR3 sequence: CASSQISQGAAQFF. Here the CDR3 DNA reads TGCGCCAGCAGCCAAATAAGCCAGGGGGCGGCTCAGTTCTTC.

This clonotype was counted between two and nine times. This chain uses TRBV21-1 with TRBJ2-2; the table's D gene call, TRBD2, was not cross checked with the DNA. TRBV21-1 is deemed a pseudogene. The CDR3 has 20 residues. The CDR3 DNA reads TGTGCCAGCAGCATAGAGGGACTAGCGGACCCACGTTTACGCACCGGGGAGCTGTTTTTT. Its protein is CASSIEGLADPRLRTGELFF.

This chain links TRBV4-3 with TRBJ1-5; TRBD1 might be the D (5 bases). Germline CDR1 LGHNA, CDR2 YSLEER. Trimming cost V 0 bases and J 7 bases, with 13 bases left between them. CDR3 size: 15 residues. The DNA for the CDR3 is TGCGCCAGCAGCCAAGATCAGTCAGGGAGCCAGCCCCAGCATTTT. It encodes CASSQDQSGSQPQHF.